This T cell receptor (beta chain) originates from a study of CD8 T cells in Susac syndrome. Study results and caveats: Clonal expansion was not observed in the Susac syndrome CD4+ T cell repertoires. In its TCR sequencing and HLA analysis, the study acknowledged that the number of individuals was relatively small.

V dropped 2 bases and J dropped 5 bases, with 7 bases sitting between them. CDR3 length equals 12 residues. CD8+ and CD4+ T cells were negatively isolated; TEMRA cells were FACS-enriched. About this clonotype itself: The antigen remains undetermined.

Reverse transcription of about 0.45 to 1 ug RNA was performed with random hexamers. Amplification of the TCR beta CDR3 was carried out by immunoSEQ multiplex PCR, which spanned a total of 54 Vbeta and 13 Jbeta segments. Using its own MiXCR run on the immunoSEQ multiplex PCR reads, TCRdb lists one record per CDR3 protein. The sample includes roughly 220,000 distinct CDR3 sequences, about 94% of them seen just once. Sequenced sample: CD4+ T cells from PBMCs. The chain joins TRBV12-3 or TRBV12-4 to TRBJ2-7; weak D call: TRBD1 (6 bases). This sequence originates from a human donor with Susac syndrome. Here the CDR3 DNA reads TGTGCCAGCAGTTTAAACAGGGACGAGCAGTACTTC. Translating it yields CASSLNRDEQYF.